Shown below are 19 T cell receptor beta chains from a single sample sequenced in a study of T cells in Graves' hyperthyroidism and ophthalmopathy. Researchers took RNA transcripts and amplified the TCR beta CDR3 regions from them. TCR CDR3 regions were first amplified by RT-PCR with HTBI primers. From the multiplex PCR reads, TCRdb called clonotypes with MiXCR, one entry per CDR3 protein. The top ten clones hold around 7% of a sample with approximately 600,000 distinct CDR3 sequences, 11% to 15% of them seen once. Sequencing was carried out using blood. The receptors come from a woman younger than 35 with Graves' ophthalmopathy.

Note on this clonotype: A clone one base away is much larger, so this may be a read error. This chain joins TRBV6-2 or TRBV6-3 and TRBJ2-7; 12 positions agree with TRBD2. The ends lost 5 bases at V and 6 bases at J; junction bases unmatched: 14. The V gene's germline CDR1 is MNHEY and CDR2 SVGEGT. This CDR3 is built from 17 residues. CDR3 protein: CASSRLAGVPPRVEQYF. The CDR3, as DNA: TGTGCCAGCAGTCGACTAGCGGGAGTCCCCCCTCGCGTCGAGCAGTACTTC.

The J gene is TRBJ1-4, the V gene TRBV18; 10 bases line up with TRBD1. J gave up 8 bases and V 2 bases, and 5 bases lay outside the gene matches. Per germline, CDR1 KGHSH and CDR2 LQKENI. CDR3 length equals 15 residues. CDR3 sequence reads: CASSPRDRGEEKLFF. The CDR3 DNA reads TGTGCCAGCTCACCAAGGGACAGGGGAGAAGAAAAACTGTTTTTT.

A few counts support this clonotype. The chain combines TRBV20-1 with TRBJ1-5, with TRBD1 identical over 7 bases. Unmatched junction bases numbered 7, after V lost 6 bases and J lost 5 bases. This CDR3 contains 13 residues. Germline CDR1 is DFQATT and CDR2 is SNEGSKA (reference sequence). The CDR3 protein is CSARRQGDQPQHF. The CDR3 coding sequence is TGCAGTGCGAGAAGACAGGGCGATCAGCCCCAGCATTTT.

The table lists this clonotype with many counts. This chain joins TRBV6-2 or TRBV6-3 and TRBJ2-1, with a weak D call TRBD1 (5 bases). Germline V gives CDR1 MNHEY, CDR2 SVGEGT. Between the trimmed V and J ends, which lost 2 bases and 6 bases, there was a span of 14 bases. This CDR3 has 15 amino acids. Here the CDR3 reads CASSYPTLDSNEQFF. Written as DNA, the CDR3 is TGTGCCAGCAGTTACCCAACACTCGACAGCAATGAGCAGTTCTTC.

At least ten counts were recorded for this clonotype. The chain carries TRBV2 and TRBJ2-2; 7 bases line up with TRBD1. Germline trimming cut 7 bases from V and 3 bases from J; bases unmatched to any gene: 11. The CDR3 totals 16 residues. From germline, CDR1 is SNHLY and CDR2 FYNNEI. The CDR3 nucleotides are TGTGCCAGCAAAGTTTCGCCAGGGGGAGACACCGGGGAGCTGTTTTTT. It is translated as CASKVSPGGDTGELFF.

This clonotype was observed a few times. This chain uses TRBV19 with TRBJ2-1; 13 bases map to TRBD2. V lost 3 bases and J lost 8; bases outside the gene matches: 7. The CDR3 spans 16 residues. Germline assignment: CDR1 LNHDA and CDR2 SQIVND (reference sequence). The CDR3 sequence: CASSIEAGLAGYEQFF. The CDR3 DNA reads TGTGCCAGTAGTATTGAGGCGGGACTAGCGGGATATGAGCAGTTCTTC.

This clonotype came up many times. The CDR3 sequence is CASSSPPNTEAFF. The CDR3 DNA is TGCGCCAGCAGCTCCCCTCCGAACACTGAAGCTTTCTTT. The rearrangement links TRBV5-1 to TRBJ1-1; D is unclear. The CDR3 has 13 residues. Germline CDR1 and CDR2: SGHRS and YFSETQ. Trimming removed 3 bases from V and 1 base from J, with 7 bases in between.

The CDR3 nucleotides are TGTGCCTGGAGCCTTTCCGGGACAGGGGGCTATGGCTACACCTTC. It encodes CAWSLSGTGGYGYTF. The chain uses TRBV30 and TRBJ1-2; 11 nucleotides line up with TRBD1. V lost 3 bases to trimming and J lost 4 bases; unmatched junction nucleotides: 7. The CDR3 totals 15 residues. Germline V lookup: CDR1 GTSNPN, CDR2 SVGIG (reference sequence).

In this sample, this clonotype turned up many times. This chain uses TRBV28 with TRBJ1-6, with TRBD1 identical over 9 bases. The CDR3 loop spans 14 amino acids. The V gene end was trimmed by 5 bases and the J gene end by 6 bases; junction bases not matched to a gene: 2. Per germline, CDR1 MDHEN and CDR2 SYDVKM. The CDR3 sequence: CASSETGGNSPLHF. In DNA form, the CDR3 reads TGTGCCAGCAGTGAGACAGGGGGTAATTCACCCCTCCACTTT.

This clonotype came up a few times. The CDR3: CASSYPAGRRPDEQFF. For the CDR3, the DNA is TGTGCCAGCAGTTACCCCGCGGGCCGCCGGCCGGATGAGCAGTTCTTC. The V call is TRBV6-2 or TRBV6-3, the J call TRBJ2-1, with D possibly TRBD2 on 5 matching bases. Trimming stripped 2 bases from V and 8 bases from J, with 19 bases between. CDR3 length: 16 residues. The germline V gene encodes CDR1 MNHEY and CDR2 SVGEGT.

This clonotype was seen many times. This chain connects TRBV28 to TRBJ2-3, with TRBD2 as a possible D gene (6 bases). Germline values: CDR1 MDHEN, CDR2 SYDVKM. V lost 4 bases to trimming and J lost 2 bases, with 16 bases between them. The CDR3 is made up of 16 amino acids. DNA for the CDR3: TGTGCCAGCAGTTCCCCGGGTAGCGGACCCACAGATACGCAGTATTTT. This encodes CASSSPGSGPTDTQYF.

The chain carries TRBV4-2 and TRBJ2-1; TRBD2 is a possible D gene (7 bases). V dropped 0 bases and J dropped 3 bases, with 24 bases sitting between them. This CDR3 contains 20 residues. Germline lookup yields CDR1 LGHNA and CDR2 YNFKEQ. CDR3 bases: TGTGCCAGCAGCCAAGATCAATTTATGTGGAAAGGGGGGGTCTACAATGAGCAGTTCTTC. Its translation: CASSQDQFMWKGGVYNEQFF.

About this clonotype itself: This sequence may be a read error, since a much larger clone differs from it by one base. The rearrangement links TRBV28 to TRBJ1-1; weak D call: TRBD1 (5 bases). This CDR3 is 11 amino acids long. CDR1 is MDHEN and CDR2 is SYDVKM in the germline V gene. CDR3 DNA: TGTGCCTCCGCGCGGGGGACTGAAGCTTCCTTT. Translating gives CASARGTEASF.

J is TRBJ1-1 and V is TRBV28; D may be TRBD1 (6 bases). The CDR3 has 12 residues. V was shortened by 2 bases and J by 9 bases, with 10 bases between the two germline ends. Germline V gene data show CDR1 as MDHEN and CDR2 as SYDVKM. CDR3 residues: CASSLDRGQAFF. CDR3 in DNA: TGTGCCAGCAGTTTAGATCGGGGGCAAGCTTTCTTT.

This clonotype was seen many times. The chain uses TRBV11-3 and TRBJ2-5; TRBD1 matches 8 bases. CDR3 size: 12 residues. J gave up 11 bases and V 3 bases, and 5 bases lay outside the gene matches. Germline CDR1 and CDR2: SGHNT and YENEEA. CDR3 loop: CASSFDDRGQYF. The DNA of the CDR3 is TGTGCCAGCAGCTTCGATGACAGGGGTCAGTACTTC.

This clonotype showed up many times. The chain combines TRBV30 with TRBJ2-3, with 7 bases identical to TRBD2. Germline CDR1 is GTSNPN and CDR2 is SVGIG (reference sequence). Losses at the gene ends were 4 bases for V and 7 bases for J; bases not matched to a gene: 14. The CDR3 covers 15 residues. The CDR3 is CAWKVFAGVGNTQYF. The DNA of the CDR3 is TGTGCCTGGAAGGTGTTTGCGGGAGTTGGAAATACGCAGTATTTT.

This clonotype was counted at least ten times. The CDR3 region has the DNA TGTGCCAGCACCCGGAAAAGGGGTCCCGGGGCCAACGTCCTGACTTTC. Translating gives CASTRKRGPGANVLTF. The chain is built from TRBV28 and TRBJ2-6; D is perhaps TRBD1 (5 bases). CDR1 and CDR2 (germline): MDHEN, SYDVKM. This CDR3 comprises 16 residues. Between the trimmed V and J ends, which lost 7 bases and 4 bases, there was a span of 17 bases.

This clonotype showed up just a few times. This chain uses TRBV6-1 with TRBJ2-7, with TRBD1 as a possible D gene (5 bases). This CDR3 region has 15 residues. Germline CDR1 and CDR2: MNHNS and SASEGT. V lost 5 bases to trimming and J lost 1 base, with 15 bases between them. The DNA for the CDR3 is TGTGCCAGCAGTTTCAGTGGGGCGGCATCCTACGAGCAGTACTTC. Translating it yields CASSFSGAASYEQYF.

About this clonotype itself: Possible read error: a much larger clone is one base away. The rearrangement links TRBV7-9 to TRBJ2-1, with D uncertain. This CDR3 contains 15 residues. Germline values: CDR1 SEHNR, CDR2 FQNEAQ (reference sequence). The CDR3 spells CASSLPTLSYNEQLF. CDR3 in DNA: TGTGCCAGCAGCCTTCCGACTCTCTCCTACAATGAGCAGCTCTTC.